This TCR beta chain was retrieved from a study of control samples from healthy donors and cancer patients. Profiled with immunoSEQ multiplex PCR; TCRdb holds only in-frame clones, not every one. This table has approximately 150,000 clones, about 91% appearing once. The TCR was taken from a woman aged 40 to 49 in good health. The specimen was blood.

The CDR3 sequence is CASSHRIYEQFF. Here the CDR3 DNA reads TGTGCCAGCAGCCATCGAATCTATGAGCAGTTCTTC. The chain is built from TRBV3-1 (or the pseudogene TRBV3-2) and TRBJ2-1, with D unclear. CDR3 length equals 12 residues. V dropped 3 bases and J dropped 8 bases, with 8 bases sitting between them. Germline V gene lookup returns CDR1 LGHDT and CDR2 YNNKEL (reference sequence).